The 32 T cell receptor beta chains below were found in one sample sequenced in a study of CD8 T cells in ankylosing spondylitis. One entry per CDR3 protein, called by TCRdb with MiXCR from the 5' RACE reads. The repertoire consists of over 30,000 distinct CDR3 sequences, with 15% to 20% occurring once and the leading ten covering approximately 43%. The sample was blood. The receptors were gathered from a male donor with ankylosing spondylitis or in good health (not recorded which).

This chain uses TRBV5-1 with TRBJ1-4; TRBD1 matches at 8 bases. The V gene end was trimmed by 4 bases and the J gene end by 7 bases; junction bases not matched to a gene: 6. Germline-derived CDR1 and CDR2 are SGHRS and YFSETQ. The CDR3 is made up of 14 amino acids. The CDR3 region is CASSADRVREKLFF. CDR3 DNA sequence: TGCGCCAGCAGCGCGGACAGGGTGCGTGAAAAACTGTTTTTT.

V and J are TRBV7-9 and TRBJ2-2, with 10 bases that match TRBD1. Per germline, CDR1 SEHNR and CDR2 FQNEAQ (reference sequence). CDR3 length: 16 residues. V trimming: 5 bases; J trimming: 5 bases; junction bases outside the gene matches: 8. CDR3: CASSTDRGRETGELFF. The DNA for the CDR3 is TGTGCCAGCAGCACCGACAGGGGGCGAGAGACCGGGGAGCTGTTTTTT.

The chain couples TRBV7-9 to TRBJ2-2, with D tentatively TRBD1 or TRBD2 (5 bases each). The germline V gene encodes CDR1 SEHNR and CDR2 FQNEAQ (reference sequence). The V end lost 0 bases, the J end lost 6 bases, and 8 bases lay between the germline ends. The CDR3 loop spans 14 amino acids. The CDR3 region is CASSLAQGPGELFF. DNA of the CDR3: TGTGCCAGCAGCTTAGCCCAGGGACCCGGGGAGCTGTTTTTT.

This clonotype was detected only a few times. The chain carries TRBV20-1 and TRBJ1-5, with D possibly being TRBD1 (5 bases). The germline V gene has CDR1 DFQATT and CDR2 SNEGSKA (reference sequence). V was pared by 3 bases and J by 5 bases, with 8 bases between. This CDR3 contains 12 residues. The DNA of the CDR3 is TGCAGTGCTAGTGAAGGGGATCAGCCCCAGCATTTT. Amino acids: CSASEGDQPQHF.

The chain carries TRBV6-2 or TRBV6-3 and TRBJ2-1; perhaps TRBD2 as D (6 bases). The germline CDR1 and CDR2 sequences are MNHEY and SVGEGT. V was pared by 6 bases and J by 1 base, with 13 bases between. This CDR3 spans 15 amino acids. DNA for the CDR3: TGTGCCAGCAGCCACCCCGCGGGATCCTACAATGAGCAGTTCTTC. This encodes CASSHPAGSYNEQFF.

CDR3 nucleotides: TGTGCCAGCAGCTTAGGGCGGGAGAAGAACACTGAAGCTTTCTTT. Its translation: CASSLGREKNTEAFF. This chain uses TRBV7-2 with TRBJ1-1; D ambiguous. The germline gives CDR1 SGHTA, CDR2 FQGNSA. The CDR3 loop spans 15 amino acids. V gave up 1 base and J gave up 1 base, with 10 bases separating them.

Only a few counts were recorded for this clonotype. This rearrangement joins TRBV5-5 to TRBJ2-7, with D possibly matching TRBD1 (5 bases). Germline loops: CDR1 SGHKS, CDR2 YYEKEE (reference sequence). V lost 3 bases to trimming and J lost 4 bases, with 8 bases between them. CDR3 length: 12 amino acids. Here the CDR3 DNA reads TGTGCCAGCAGCTATGCAGGGTACGAGCAGTACTTC. It is translated as CASSYAGYEQYF.

The J gene is TRBJ1-1, the V gene TRBV6-5; D might be TRBD1 (5 bases). With 5 bases removed from V and 11 bases from J, the gap between germline ends came to 24 bases. The CDR3 extends over 15 amino acids. Per the germline V gene, CDR1 is MNHEY and CDR2 is SVGAGI. The CDR3 DNA follows: TGTGCCAGCAGTAATCCACAAACAGGCCCGGAGATTGCTTTCTTT. This sequence encodes CASSNPQTGPEIAFF.

The chain employs TRBV6-5 and TRBJ2-2, with D hard to call. Germline V CDR1 and CDR2: MNHEY, SVGAGI. CDR3 size: 15 residues. The V gene lost 2 bases and the J gene lost 4 bases, with 11 bases spanning the gap. The CDR3 coding sequence is TGTGCCAGCAGTTACGGTGGTGGGTTCACCGGGGAGCTGTTTTTT. This gives the protein CASSYGGGFTGELFF.

The chain combines TRBV12-3 or TRBV12-4 with TRBJ2-3, with D perhaps TRBD1 (6 bases). With 1 base removed from V and 0 bases from J, the gap between germline ends came to 14 bases. This CDR3 is 17 amino acids long. CDR3 region: CASSLGQGISSTDTQYF. CDR3 DNA sequence: TGTGCCAGCAGTTTAGGGCAGGGGATTTCTAGCACAGATACGCAGTATTTT.

J is TRBJ1-1 and V is TRBV5-1; no clear D. This CDR3 comprises 14 residues. V was pared by 1 base and J by 0 bases, with 7 bases between. Looked up from germline, CDR1 is SGHRS and CDR2 is YFSETQ. CDR3 nucleotides: TGCGCCAGCAGCTTGTCGCAGGTGAACACTGAAGCTTTCTTT. The encoded protein is CASSLSQVNTEAFF.

This clonotype turned up a few times. The V and J genes are TRBV7-3 and TRBJ2-2; 7 bases are a match to TRBD1. The junction had 14 bases not matched to a gene; V was cut back by 5 bases and J by 8 bases. The CDR3 loop spans 16 amino acids. Germline CDR1 SGHTA, CDR2 FQGTGA. CDR3 protein: CASSASMLPGQGELFF. CDR3 sequence (DNA): TGTGCCAGCAGCGCGTCGATGCTACCGGGACAGGGGGAGCTGTTTTTT.

In its sample, this clonotype was seen a few times. This sequence joins TRBV6-6 and TRBJ2-3; D is undetermined. From germline, CDR1 is MNHNY and CDR2 SVGAGI (reference sequence). Trimming took off 10 bases at V and 0 bases at J, with 5 bases between the two ends. The CDR3 consists of 11 residues. For the CDR3, the DNA is TGTGCCACGGATAGCACAGATACGCAGTATTTT. Translation gives CATDSTDTQYF.

V usage is TRBV5-6 and J usage is TRBJ2-3; D call uncertain. Germline CDR1 is SGHDT and CDR2 is YYEEEE. There are 13 residues in the CDR3. Deletions cut 7 bases from V and 6 bases from J, with 15 bases between. CDR3 sequence reads: CASGPKGHDTQYF. The CDR3 coding sequence is TGTGCCAGCGGGCCTAAAGGGCACGATACGCAGTATTTT.

This clonotype was counted only a few times. V gene TRBV7-2 combines with J gene TRBJ2-3; D remains ambiguous. Germline V gives CDR1 SGHTA, CDR2 FQGNSA. V was shortened by 6 bases and J by 3 bases, with 13 bases between the two germline ends. The CDR3 runs to 14 residues. The CDR3 sequence: CASRDGPSTDTQYF. The CDR3 DNA reads TGTGCCAGCAGAGACGGCCCCTCGACAGATACGCAGTATTTT.

V and J are TRBV12-3 or TRBV12-4 and TRBJ2-7, with TRBD2 matching 11 bases. This CDR3 contains 14 residues. Trimming at V came to 5 bases and at J to 3 bases, leaving 3 bases not matched to a gene. The CDR3 DNA reads as TGTGCCAGCAGTACCACTAGCGGGAGCTACGAGCAGTACTTC. It yields the protein CASSTTSGSYEQYF.

The rearrangement links TRBV25-1 to TRBJ1-4; maybe TRBD1 (5 bases). V was trimmed by 0 bases and J by 7 bases, leaving 15 bases between them. Germline V CDR1 and CDR2: MGHDK, SYGVNS. The CDR3 is 16 amino acids. DNA for the CDR3: TGTGCCAGCAGTGAATATGGGGGAAGTGGGAGTGAAAAACTGTTTTTT. It is translated as CASSEYGGSGSEKLFF.

The chain couples TRBV5-6 to TRBJ2-3; 7 bases map to TRBD2. CDR1 and CDR2 (germline): SGHDT, YYEEEE. The V segment lost 0 bases and the J segment 1 base; nucleotides outside the gene matches: 5. The CDR3 contains 16 residues. The CDR3 DNA is TGTGCCAGCAGCTTGGTGTCTAGCGGACGCACAGATACGCAGTATTTT. Its translation: CASSLVSSGRTDTQYF.

The chain couples TRBV12-3 or TRBV12-4 to TRBJ1-4; TRBD1 aligns across 7 bases. V lost 5 bases to trimming and J lost 8 bases; unmatched junction nucleotides: 8. This CDR3 region has 14 residues. CDR3 in DNA: TGTGCCAGCAGTCTTAGGGACAGCTTGGAAAAACTGTTTTTT. Amino acid sequence: CASSLRDSLEKLFF.

This clonotype was found a few times. The CDR3 DNA follows: TGTGCCAGCAGCCCTAGCGGGAGGGACACCGGGGAGCTGTTTTTT. Translated: CASSPSGRDTGELFF. The chain carries TRBV11-2 and TRBJ2-2; TRBD2 aligns across 12 bases. The ends lost 5 bases at V and 3 bases at J; junction bases unmatched: 1. The CDR3 spans 15 residues. Germline lookup yields CDR1 SGHAT and CDR2 FQNNGV.

This clonotype has just a few counts. The chain carries TRBV5-1 and TRBJ2-4; D may correspond to TRBD1 or TRBD2 (5 bases each). From germline, CDR1 is SGHRS and CDR2 YFSETQ. The CDR3 is 14 amino acids. V lost 1 base and J 6 bases, leaving 11 bases between the germline ends. The CDR3 loop is CASSLRDLRNIQYF. Written as DNA, the CDR3 is TGCGCCAGCAGCTTGCGGGACCTCCGAAACATTCAGTACTTC.

This clonotype was picked up a small number of times. CDR3 protein: CASSDLDRGYEQYF. Written as DNA, the CDR3 is TGTGCCAGCAGCGACCTGGACAGGGGGTACGAGCAGTACTTC. The V call is TRBV7-9, the J call TRBJ2-7; the match to TRBD1 covers 10 bases. Germline CDR1 is SEHNR and CDR2 is FQNEAQ (reference sequence). Germline trimming cut 5 bases from V and 4 bases from J; bases unmatched to any gene: 5. There are 14 residues in the CDR3. Combining the CDR3 with reference TRBV7-9 and TRBJ2-7 gives the whole variable domain DTGVSQNPRHKITKRGQNVTFRCDPISEHNRLYWYRQTLGQGPEFLTYFQNEAQLEKSRLLSDRFSAERPKGSFSTLEIQRTEQGDSAMYLCASSDLDRGYEQYFGPGTRLTVT.

This clonotype has only a few counts. As DNA, the CDR3 is TGTGCCAGCAGCTACGGCCTGGGTAGCGGGAGACTTGAGCAGTTCTTC. Its protein is CASSYGLGSGRLEQFF. This chain joins TRBV9 and TRBJ2-1; 9 bases are a match to TRBD2. Per the germline V gene, CDR1 is SGDLS and CDR2 is YYNGEE. There are 16 residues in the CDR3. J was trimmed by 9 bases and V by 4 bases; bases with no gene match: 14.

This clonotype was detected a few times. The chain employs TRBV5-5 and TRBJ2-3, with 11 positions matching TRBD2. The CDR3 has 14 amino acids. Trimming at V came to 5 bases and at J to 10 bases, leaving 9 bases not matched to a gene. Germline CDR1 and CDR2: SGHKS and YYEKEE (reference sequence). CDR3 region: CASRTSGTSRAQYF. The CDR3 DNA reads TGTGCCAGCAGGACTAGCGGGACCAGTCGGGCGCAGTATTTT.

This rearrangement joins TRBV7-3 to TRBJ2-1, with 9 bases lining up with TRBD1. The CDR3 totals 15 residues. V lost 6 bases, J lost 9 bases, and 12 bases stayed unmatched. Germline-derived CDR1 and CDR2 are SGHTA and FQGTGA. The CDR3 sequence is CASRRDRVDGSEQFF. CDR3 nucleotides: TGTGCCAGCAGACGGGACAGGGTGGATGGTAGTGAGCAGTTCTTC.

This clonotype was recorded many times. V gene TRBV24-1 combines with J gene TRBJ2-7; unclear D gene. Between the trimmed V and J ends, which lost 2 bases and 2 bases, there was a span of 9 bases. Germline CDR1 is KGHDR and CDR2 is SFDVKD. The CDR3 has 14 amino acids. The CDR3 DNA follows: TGTGCCACCAGTGATTCTGAAGTTCCCTACGAGCAGTACTTC. It translates to CATSDSEVPYEQYF.

The chain uses TRBV5-1 and TRBJ2-1, with a possible D match to TRBD2 (6 bases). Germline V gene sequence: CDR1 SGHRS, CDR2 YFSETQ. The CDR3 is made up of 13 amino acids. The germline V and J ends were trimmed by 4 bases and 9 bases, with 14 bases remaining between them. The CDR3 region is CASSALAGGEQFF. DNA of the CDR3: TGCGCCAGCAGCGCCCTGGCCGGGGGTGAGCAGTTCTTC.

This chain uses TRBV7-6 with TRBJ1-1, with TRBD1 identical over 7 bases. The CDR3 totals 15 residues. CDR1 and CDR2 from the germline V gene are SGHVS and FNYEAQ. V shed 4 bases, J shed 0 bases, and the junction held 5 bases outside the gene matches. The CDR3 sequence: CASSYRQGVNTEAFF. The CDR3 bases are TGTGCCAGCAGCTACAGACAGGGTGTGAACACTGAAGCTTTCTTT.

This chain connects TRBV28 to TRBJ2-3; 8 bases are shared with TRBD1. The V and J ends lost 8 bases and 8 bases, in that order; junction bases with no gene match: 9. Per the germline V gene, CDR1 is MDHEN and CDR2 is SYDVKM. This CDR3 comprises 13 residues. The CDR3 here is CASRDRPLGTQYF. In nucleotides, the CDR3 is TGTGCCAGCCGGGACAGGCCCCTAGGTACGCAGTATTTT.

The chain joins TRBV29-1 to TRBJ2-1; 8 nucleotides line up with TRBD2. The V gene's germline CDR1 is SQVTM and CDR2 ANQGSEA. V was pared by 4 bases and J by 3 bases, with 5 bases of the junction left unmatched. The CDR3 covers 14 residues. The CDR3 protein is CSVGREGDYNEQFF. CDR3 nucleotide sequence: TGCAGCGTTGGACGGGAGGGAGACTACAATGAGCAGTTCTTC.

V and J are TRBV7-3 and TRBJ2-1; possibly TRBD2 for D (6 bases). Germline lookup yields CDR1 SGHTA and CDR2 FQGTGA. V was trimmed by 4 bases and J by 3 bases, leaving 13 bases between them. The CDR3 is 15 amino acids. DNA of the CDR3: TGTGCCAGCAGCTCGTCCGGGACTGGCTACAATGAGCAGTTCTTC. Protein sequence: CASSSSGTGYNEQFF.

The chain employs TRBV20-1 and TRBJ2-3; 7 bases match TRBD2. Per the germline V gene, CDR1 is DFQATT and CDR2 is SNEGSKA (reference sequence). V lost 0 bases, J lost 4 bases, and 4 bases stayed unmatched. The CDR3 sequence is 14 residues long. CDR3 sequence (DNA): TGCAGTGCTAGAGAAGCGGGAACGGCAGATACGCAGTATTTT. This sequence encodes CSAREAGTADTQYF.